This TCR beta chain was captured by sequencing in a study of monozygotic twins with inflammatory bowel disease. Study-wide results and caveats: TCRbeta diversity (inverse Simpson) was lower in IBD patients than in healthy co-twins. Perhaps reflecting limited power, concordant and discordant twins did not differ in repertoire similarity. Distinguishing T cell subtypes was not possible.

TCRdb reprocessed the 5' RACE reads and reports one entry per CDR3 protein, with no DNA. This listing includes 150,000 or so distinct CDR3 sequences. Staff drew an approximately 2.6 ml blood sample from each donor. Remarks on this clonotype: What it recognizes is unknown.

The CDR3 has 17 residues. The germline gives CDR1 LGHNA, CDR2 YNFKEQ. The V call is TRBV4-2, the J call TRBJ2-7; the D call of TRBD1 rests on TCRdb alone, since no DNA is present to check it. The sample consisted of blood. The TCR originated in a human donor with ulcerative colitis or Crohn's disease, or a healthy co-twin of an affected twin (not recorded which). The CDR3 here is CASSQDGTGGESYEQYF.